This T cell receptor beta chain was profiled in a study of regulatory T cells in long-lasting Graves disease. General study results and limits: Whereas roughly 1,000 public clonotypes were shared by new patients, persistent patients shared more, at roughly 2,500.

V lost 4 bases and J lost 4; bases outside the gene matches: 9. Germline-derived CDR1 and CDR2 are DFQATT and SNEGSKA (reference sequence). The CDR3 sequence is 15 residues long. The time point denotes: newly diagnosed GD, antithyroid drugs for less than 3 months. From RNA extracted from PBMCs, the TCR library was made. This clonotype was observed many times. Its specificity is not known. Construction of the TCR beta libraries employed iRepertoire HTBI primers in conjunction with Arm-PCR of CDR3 regions. TCRdb itself ran the multiplex PCR reads through MiXCR, one entry per CDR3 protein. This table holds roughly 400,000 distinct CDR3 sequences, about 16% found once. These same data were also listed under a study on T cells in Graves' hyperthyroidism and ophthalmopathy. That publication notes: Within blood appeared most thyroid clonotypes that had expanded above 0.001.

This sequence joins TRBV20-1 and TRBJ2-1, with TRBD2 identical over 8 bases. The sequence derives from a woman aged 18-29 years with Graves disease. The sequencing used peripheral blood mononuclear cells (PBMCs), collected at new diagnosis, from a patient treated with antithyroid drugs. Here the CDR3 reads CSATNHGRAYNEQFF. For the CDR3, the DNA is TGCAGTGCTACCAATCACGGGAGGGCATACAATGAGCAGTTCTTC.